This T cell receptor (beta chain) was obtained from a study of T cell responses to AZD1222 COVID-19 vaccine. Study-level background: Second-dose groups at about 4 or about 12 weeks were pooled. Study outcomes and limitations: All repertoire sampling was performed exclusively after the peak T cell response. Along spike, vaccine-associated CD4 TCRs were found throughout, with dominance at 160-218 and 743-854. At baseline, seropositivity was found in only a handful of AZD1222 recipients.

In germline, CDR1 is SQVTM, CDR2 ANQGSEA. The CDR3 sequence is 13 residues long. Trimming cost V 7 bases and J 0 bases, with 13 bases left between them. To note about this clone: Its antigen is not known.

Method: immunoSEQ multiplex PCR; TCRdb's copy keeps in-frame clones and lacks some. The sample holds 90,000 to 110,000 clones; around 89% are singletons and the top ten take more than 9%. The receptor was derived from an adult in good health. The chain recombines TRBV29-1 with TRBJ2-7, with D tentatively TRBD1 (5 bases). This material consisted of peripheral blood, taken on day 0 of AZD1222 vaccination. This CDR3 reads CSAKRGSSYEQYF. The CDR3, as DNA: TGCAGCGCTAAAAGGGGAAGCTCCTACGAGCAGTACTTC.